Described below is a single T cell receptor beta chain sequence and its context. This table comes from immunoSEQ multiplex PCR, and its TCRdb copy is limited to in-frame clones, with some not included. The sample shows over 200,000 clones, around 88% of them seen only once. This entry is derived from a study of cytomegalovirus exposure and HLA in healthy donors. Study-level information: The same platform was used for the 90 to 150 validation repertoires and the 500 to 700 first-cohort repertoires, a later analysis reported.

Separate from the approximately 670-subject first cohort was the 120-subject validation cohort, to which the donors belonged. Germline V gene sequence: CDR1 SGHRS, CDR2 YFSETQ. CDR3 length: 15 amino acids. The ends lost 1 base at V and 3 bases at J; junction bases unmatched: 4. The genes are TRBV5-1 and TRBJ2-7, with TRBD2 matching over 10 bases. This receptor was identified in a woman younger than 35 in good health and CMV-seronegative. The sample consisted of PBMCs. The CDR3 nucleotides are TGCGCCAGCAGCTTGAGCCTAGCGGGAGACTACGAGCAGTACTTC. Its translation: CASSLSLAGDYEQYF.